Listed here are 10 T cell receptor beta chains from one sample, sequenced in a study of cytomegalovirus exposure and HLA in healthy donors. This PCR relied on a set of 60 Vbeta primers and 13 Jbeta primers. Clones were sequenced by immunoSEQ multiplex PCR, and TCRdb holds only the in-frame ones, with some missing. The table lists about 140,000 clones, roughly 76% of them singletons, with over 1% in the top ten. The sequencing sample was made of PBMCs. The receptors come from a woman between 40 and 50 years old in good health and CMV-seronegative.

This clone was seen a single time. The chain combines TRBV5-4 with TRBJ2-7; 8 bases are a match to TRBD1. Germline CDR1 and CDR2: SGHNT and YYREEE (reference sequence). V lost 0 bases to trimming and J lost 4 bases; unmatched junction nucleotides: 6. The CDR3 is 15 amino acids. CDR3 region: CASSLAGTGGYEQYF. The CDR3, as DNA: TGTGCCAGCAGCTTGGCCGGGACAGGAGGGTACGAGCAGTACTTC. Full variable domain (outside the CDR3, taken from reference TRBV5-4 and TRBJ2-7): ETGVTQSPTHLIKTRGQQVTLRCSSQSGHNTVSWYQQALGQGPQFIFQYYREEENGRGNFPPRFSGLQFPNYSSELNVNALELDDSALYLCASSLAGTGGYEQYFGPGTRLTVT.

V is TRBV11-2 and J is TRBJ2-2, with 9 bases matching TRBD1. The CDR3 is 15 amino acids. V shed 2 bases, J shed 7 bases, and the junction held 5 bases outside the gene matches. The V gene's germline CDR1 is SGHAT and CDR2 FQNNGV. CDR3 coding DNA: TGTGCCAGCAGCTTAAAGGGACAGGGCTTCGGGGAGCTGTTTTTT. Translated: CASSLKGQGFGELFF.

This sequence joins TRBV7-2 and TRBJ2-7; TRBD1 aligns across 9 bases. Per the germline V gene, CDR1 is SGHTA and CDR2 is FQGNSA. V shed 5 bases, J shed 4 bases, and the junction held 6 bases outside the gene matches. The CDR3 consists of 14 residues. The DNA of the CDR3 is TGTGCCAGCAGCCTCGGACAGGGGCAATACGAGCAGTACTTC. Residues: CASSLGQGQYEQYF.

The V gene is TRBV4-1, the J gene TRBJ2-1, with 9 bases aligning to TRBD1. The CDR3 has 15 residues. The V gene end was trimmed by 3 bases and the J gene end by 2 bases; junction bases not matched to a gene: 2. Germline V gene lookup returns CDR1 MGHRA and CDR2 YSYEKL. The CDR3 protein is CASSQTGGTYNEQFF. For the CDR3, the DNA is TGCGCCAGCAGCCAGACAGGGGGGACCTACAATGAGCAGTTCTTC.

This chain links TRBV6-6 with TRBJ2-7; D perhaps matches TRBD2 (7 bases). This CDR3 is 15 amino acids long. V shed 5 bases and J shed 6 bases, with 20 bases lying between them. Germline CDR1 MNHNY, CDR2 SVGAGI (reference sequence). CDR3 sequence (DNA): TGTGCCAGCAGTATGGGGGGGGGCCGCGACTTCGAGCAGTACGTC. Amino acids: CASSMGGGRDFEQYV.

This clone was detected only once. CDR3 DNA sequence: TGTGCCAGCAGCTCCCGTGTTACAGATACGCAGTATTTT. It specifies CASSSRVTDTQYF. The V and J genes are TRBV9 and TRBJ2-3; D not certain. Germline lookup yields CDR1 SGDLS and CDR2 YYNGEE. The CDR3 is 13 residues long. V was shortened by 4 bases and J by 3 bases, with 9 bases between the two germline ends.

J is TRBJ1-1 and V is TRBV14, with 9 bases matching TRBD1. This CDR3 has 14 residues. CDR1 and CDR2 (germline): SGHDN, FVKESK. V lost 4 bases and J lost 5; bases outside the gene matches: 5. The CDR3 spells CASSRTGVRTEAFF. CDR3 sequence (DNA): TGTGCCAGCAGCCGGACAGGGGTAAGGACTGAAGCTTTCTTT.

This sequence joins TRBV27 and TRBJ1-1; D is unresolved. This CDR3 has 12 amino acids. The germline V and J ends were trimmed by 5 bases and 1 base, with 5 bases remaining between them. Germline loops: CDR1 MNHEY, CDR2 SMNVEV (reference sequence). CDR3 nucleotides: TGTGCCAGCAGTCCCTCGAACACTGAAGCTTTCTTT. Translated: CASSPSNTEAFF.

This clone was seen once. The chain couples TRBV5-1 to TRBJ2-7; 8 bases are a match to TRBD2. The CDR3 extends over 15 amino acids. The germline V gene has CDR1 SGHRS and CDR2 YFSETQ. With 0 bases clipped from V and 3 bases from J, the junction kept 5 bases outside the gene matches. The CDR3 sequence: CASSLAGGGIYEQYF. As DNA, the CDR3 is TGCGCCAGCAGCTTGGCCGGGGGGGGCATCTACGAGCAGTACTTC.

This CDR3 is CASSLYSSGGATGELFF. In DNA, the CDR3 is TGTGCCAGCAGCTTGTACTCCAGCGGGGGGGCGACCGGGGAGCTGTTTTTT. V is TRBV5-4 and J is TRBJ2-2; TRBD2 matches at 10 bases. The J segment lost 5 bases and the V segment lost 1 base, leaving 8 bases of the junction unmatched. The CDR3 is made up of 17 amino acids. Germline CDR1 is SGHNT and CDR2 is YYREEE (reference sequence).